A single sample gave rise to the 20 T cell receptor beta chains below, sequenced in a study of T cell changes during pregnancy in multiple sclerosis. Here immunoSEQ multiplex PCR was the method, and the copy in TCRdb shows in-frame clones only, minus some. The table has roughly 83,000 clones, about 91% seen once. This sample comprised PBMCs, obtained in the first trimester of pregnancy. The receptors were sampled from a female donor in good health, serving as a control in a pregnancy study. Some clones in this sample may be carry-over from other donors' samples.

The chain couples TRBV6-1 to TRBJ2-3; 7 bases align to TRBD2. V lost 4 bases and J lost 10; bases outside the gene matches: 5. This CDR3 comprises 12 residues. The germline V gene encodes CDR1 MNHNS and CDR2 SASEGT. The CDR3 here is CASSVRGSAQYF. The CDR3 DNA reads TGTGCCAGCAGTGTGCGGGGGAGTGCGCAGTATTTT.

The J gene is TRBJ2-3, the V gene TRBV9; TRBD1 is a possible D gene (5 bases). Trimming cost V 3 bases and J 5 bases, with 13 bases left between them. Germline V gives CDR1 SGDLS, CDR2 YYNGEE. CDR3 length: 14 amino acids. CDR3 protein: CASSGTRQGDTQYF. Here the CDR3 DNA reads TGTGCCAGCAGCGGTACCCGGCAGGGAGATACGCAGTATTTT.

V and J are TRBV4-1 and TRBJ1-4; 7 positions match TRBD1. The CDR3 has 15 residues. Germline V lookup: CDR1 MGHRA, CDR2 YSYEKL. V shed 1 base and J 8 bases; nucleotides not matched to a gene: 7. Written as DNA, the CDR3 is TGCGCCAGCAGCCAAGGTTGGCAGGGGGGAGAAAAACTGTTTTTT. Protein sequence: CASSQGWQGGEKLFF.

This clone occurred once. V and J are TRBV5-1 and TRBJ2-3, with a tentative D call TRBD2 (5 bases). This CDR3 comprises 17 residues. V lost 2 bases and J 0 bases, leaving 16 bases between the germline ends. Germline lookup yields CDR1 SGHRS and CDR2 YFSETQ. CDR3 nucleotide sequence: TGCGCCAGCAGCTTAAAAATCACGGGGTCCAGCACAGATACGCAGTATTTT. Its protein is CASSLKITGSSTDTQYF.

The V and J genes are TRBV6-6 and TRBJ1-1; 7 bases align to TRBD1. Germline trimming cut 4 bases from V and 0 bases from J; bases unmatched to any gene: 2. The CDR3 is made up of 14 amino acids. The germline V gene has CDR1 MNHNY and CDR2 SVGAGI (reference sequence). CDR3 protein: CASSLQGMNTEAFF. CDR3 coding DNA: TGTGCCAGCAGTTTACAGGGGATGAACACTGAAGCTTTCTTT.

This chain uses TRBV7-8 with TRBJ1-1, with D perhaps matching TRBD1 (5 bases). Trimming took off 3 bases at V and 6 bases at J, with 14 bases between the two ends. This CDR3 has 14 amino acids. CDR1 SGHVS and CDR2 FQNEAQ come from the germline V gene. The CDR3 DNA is TGTGCCAGCAGCTTCGAGGCTGGGGCTGCTGAAGCTTTCTTT. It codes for CASSFEAGAAEAFF.

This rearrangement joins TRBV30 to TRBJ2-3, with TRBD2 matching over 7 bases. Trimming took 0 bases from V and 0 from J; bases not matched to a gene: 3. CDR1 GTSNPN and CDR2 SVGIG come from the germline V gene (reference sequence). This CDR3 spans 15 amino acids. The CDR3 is CAWSVSGASTDTQYF. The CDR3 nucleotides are TGTGCCTGGAGTGTAAGCGGGGCTAGCACAGATACGCAGTATTTT.

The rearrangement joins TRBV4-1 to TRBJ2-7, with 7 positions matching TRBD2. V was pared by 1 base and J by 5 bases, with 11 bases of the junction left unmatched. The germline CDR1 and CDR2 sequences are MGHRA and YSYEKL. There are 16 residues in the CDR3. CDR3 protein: CASSQVFARGNHEQYF. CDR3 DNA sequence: TGCGCCAGCAGCCAAGTGTTCGCGCGGGGGAACCACGAGCAGTACTTC.

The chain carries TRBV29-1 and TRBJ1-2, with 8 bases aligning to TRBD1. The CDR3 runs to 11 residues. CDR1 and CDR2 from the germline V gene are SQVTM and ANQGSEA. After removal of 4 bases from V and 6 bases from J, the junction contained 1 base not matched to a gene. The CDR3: CSVVRGHGYTF. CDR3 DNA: TGCAGCGTTGTCAGGGGGCATGGCTACACCTTC.

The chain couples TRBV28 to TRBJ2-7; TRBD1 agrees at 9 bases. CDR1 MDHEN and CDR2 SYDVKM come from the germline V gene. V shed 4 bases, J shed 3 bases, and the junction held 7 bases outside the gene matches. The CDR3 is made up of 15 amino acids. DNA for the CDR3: TGTGCCAGCAGTTACTCCGGGACAGGGCTCTACGAGCAGTACTTC. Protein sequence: CASSYSGTGLYEQYF.

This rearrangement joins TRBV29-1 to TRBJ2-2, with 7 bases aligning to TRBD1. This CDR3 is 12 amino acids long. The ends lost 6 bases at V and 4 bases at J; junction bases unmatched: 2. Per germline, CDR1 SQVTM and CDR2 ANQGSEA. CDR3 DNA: TGCAGCGTACAGGGGAGCACCGGGGAGCTGTTTTTT. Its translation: CSVQGSTGELFF.

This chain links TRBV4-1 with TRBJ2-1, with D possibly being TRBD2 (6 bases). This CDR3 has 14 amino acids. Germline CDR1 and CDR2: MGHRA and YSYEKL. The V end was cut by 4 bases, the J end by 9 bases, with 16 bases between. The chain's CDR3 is CASSLGIRGTEQFF. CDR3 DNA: TGCGCCAGCAGCCTTGGGATACGGGGGACTGAGCAGTTCTTC.

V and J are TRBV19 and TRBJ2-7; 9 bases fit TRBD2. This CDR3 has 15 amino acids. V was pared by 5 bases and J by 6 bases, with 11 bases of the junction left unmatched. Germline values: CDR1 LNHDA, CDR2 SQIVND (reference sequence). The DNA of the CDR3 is TGTGCCAGTAGTTCTCCCGGGACTAGCCCCTCCGAGCAGTACTTC. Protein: CASSSPGTSPSEQYF.

CDR3 amino acids: CASSEVWTAYNSPLHF. DNA for the CDR3: TGTGCCAGCAGTGAAGTGTGGACAGCATATAATTCACCCCTCCACTTT. V usage is TRBV6-1 and J usage is TRBJ1-6, with D possibly TRBD1 on 6 matching bases. Germline assignment: CDR1 MNHNS and CDR2 SASEGT. V lost 1 base and J 4 bases, leaving 11 bases between the germline ends. This CDR3 is built from 16 residues.

As DNA, the CDR3 is TGTGCCAGCAGTTTCGACAGCCAAGAGACCCAGTACTTC. It specifies CASSFDSQETQYF. The chain has TRBV28 and TRBJ2-5; possible D gene TRBD1, 5 bases. Trimming pared 3 bases from V and 1 base from J, leaving 6 bases between. The CDR3 is 13 amino acids. Germline V gene lookup returns CDR1 MDHEN and CDR2 SYDVKM.

CDR3 region: CASSPSQWNTGYGYTF. As DNA, the CDR3 is TGTGCCAGCAGTCCCTCCCAATGGAACACGGGCTATGGCTACACCTTC. The chain combines TRBV28 with TRBJ1-2, with unresolved D. The length of the CDR3 is 16 residues. The germline V and J ends were trimmed by 5 bases and 4 bases, with 20 bases remaining between them. Germline values: CDR1 MDHEN, CDR2 SYDVKM.

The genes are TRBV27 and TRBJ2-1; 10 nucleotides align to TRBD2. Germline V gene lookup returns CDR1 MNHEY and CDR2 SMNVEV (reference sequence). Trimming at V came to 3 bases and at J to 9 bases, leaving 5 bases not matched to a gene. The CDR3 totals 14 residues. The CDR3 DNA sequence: TGTGCCAGCAGTTTTCTAGCGGGAGAGTTTGAGCAGTTCTTC. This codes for CASSFLAGEFEQFF.

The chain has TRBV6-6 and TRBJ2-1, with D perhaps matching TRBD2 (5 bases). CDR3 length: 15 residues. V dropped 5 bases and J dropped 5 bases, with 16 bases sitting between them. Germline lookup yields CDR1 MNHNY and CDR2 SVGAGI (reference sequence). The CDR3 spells CASSNRGWQNNEQFF. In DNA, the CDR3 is TGTGCCAGCAGTAACCGAGGGTGGCAGAACAATGAGCAGTTCTTC.

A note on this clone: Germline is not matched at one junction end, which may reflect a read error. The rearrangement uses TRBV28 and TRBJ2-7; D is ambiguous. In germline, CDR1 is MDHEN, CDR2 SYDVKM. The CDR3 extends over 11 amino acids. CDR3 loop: CASSLRKYEFF. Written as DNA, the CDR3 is TGTGCCAGCAGCCTCAGGAAGTACGAGTTCTTC.

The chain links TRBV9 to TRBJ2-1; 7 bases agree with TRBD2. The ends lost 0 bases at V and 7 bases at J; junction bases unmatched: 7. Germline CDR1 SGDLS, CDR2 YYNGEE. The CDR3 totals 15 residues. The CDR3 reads CASSVVAGEINEQFF. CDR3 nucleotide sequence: TGTGCCAGCAGCGTAGTCGCGGGAGAAATAAATGAGCAGTTCTTC.